Reported below is one T cell receptor (beta chain). This clonotype was seen only a few times. Its recognized antigen is unknown. One base away there is no much larger clone; base qualities are not given. These data originate in a study of spatial heterogeneity in lung cancer (dated by TCRdb to about 2019). General notes on the study: Beta-chain transcripts were consistently detected in greater numbers than alpha-chain transcripts, which likely reflects a higher abundance of beta-chain transcripts. In tumor regions, TCR transcript counts showed a strong correlation with a T cell transcriptional module score from matched bulk RNA-seq. In the raw uncorrected reads, each unique combination of TCR and UMI appeared on average more than ten times. The study quantitatively compared TCR alpha and beta repertoires across multiple tumor regions, matched nontumor lung and blood in non-small cell lung cancer. Nonsynonymous mutation counts, determined by whole-exome sequencing of tumor tissue, were related to TCR repertoire features. Both alpha and beta chains were TCR-sequenced in around 220 tumor regions, approximately 67 matched nontumor lung samples and more than 50 PBMC samples obtained at surgery. The research as a whole found: TCR-seq coverage of tumor T cells was estimated to be only about 7% for alpha chains and 13% for beta chains. The count of ubiquitous expanded TCRs correlated with the count of ubiquitous nonsynonymous mutations, and the count of regional expanded TCRs correlated with the count of regional nonsynonymous mutations. Confirming at a functional level the hypothesis that regional TCRs recognize regional mutations was considered to require additional single-cell paired TCR alpha and beta sequencing. The tumor nonsynonymous mutation count correlated with the number of expanded intratumoral alpha and beta TCRs.

This specimen's time point label, per the study, means: sample taken at primary tumor resection. Samples were obtained from approximately 70 patients with early-stage, untreated non-small cell lung cancer from the lung TRACERx cohort. For TCR sequencing, whole RNA was extracted from tumor and nontumor lung tissue, or from cryopreserved PBMC samples, and no cell sorting was done. A patient was chosen for TCR sequencing only when enough RNA was available from at least two tumor regions. Before being selected, tumor and adjacent nontumor lung specimens were reviewed by a lung pathologist. The CDR3 contains 12 residues, cysteine and phenylalanine counted. Only the CDR3 portion is preserved as DNA: 36 bases, with reading frame beginning at the first base. Relative to germline, V is 8 bases shorter and J is 8 bases shorter, with 18 bases between their ends. Reading the germline V gene (reference sequence) gives CDR1 DFQATT and CDR2 SNEGSKA.

Library preparation employed 5' RACE. The sequencing machine was a NextSeq 500. To allow correction of PCR and sequencing errors, the TCR library protocol tagged every TCR cDNA molecule with a unique molecular identifier. On the study's bioinformatics: Decombinator tools were used for TCR identification, UMI-based error correction and CDR3 extraction. TCRs above a frequency of 2 per 1,000, corresponding to the top 1% of the tumor frequency distribution, were defined as expanded. Expanded tumor TCRs were classed as regional if statistically deemed absent (corrected P<0.05) from at least one tumor region, otherwise ubiquitous. Renyi diversity was calculated using the R vegan package after each repertoire was subsampled 100 times to 5,000 TCRs. To build CDR3 similarity networks, amino acid triplet string-kernel similarity was used, and CDR3s were connected when their pairwise similarity was above 0.82. TCRdb reran the public reads through fastp at Q25 and MiXCR, keeping productive beta chains. Each CDR3 protein gets just one entry, which takes the most common genes and DNA from the rows behind it. The V and J calls shown here were made by TCRdb, not taken from the authors' results. Present in this sample are 25,000 to 30,000 distinct CDR3 sequences, 7.1% of which were seen just once. More than 20% of the sample is taken by the ten largest.

This sequence originates from a male donor with early-stage non-small cell lung cancer. This specimen was lung tumor tissue, taken at surgery. The rearrangement combines TRBV20-1 with TRBJ1-2; the D gene is perhaps TRBD1, on 5 matching bases. The sequence in DNA is TGCAGTTCGTTCACCGGGACGCTCGGCTACACCTTC. Translation gives CSSFTGTLGYTF.